This TCR beta chain is from a study of CD8+CD57+ T cells in acquired aplastic anemia. Study-wide context: DNA from sorted CD4+ and CD8+ cells averaged about 3.2 ug.

Both TCR beta VDJ combination and CDR3 sequence profiling were carried out. Genomic DNA was the template for this profiling. TCRdb reprocessed the reads via MiXCR and lists one record per CDR3 protein. The sample includes about 150,000 distinct CDR3 sequences, around half seen only once; the top ten take approximately 12%. This clonotype was seen more than once but under ten times. Its antigen is not known. Study-level results: Between the patient and control groups, CD8+ Simpson's diversity did not differ significantly. The same twenty-nine CD8+ CDR3 sequences occurred in patients and in controls.

The CDR3 is 14 residues long. CDR1 is ENHRY and CDR2 is SYGVKD in the germline V gene. V lost 4 bases to trimming and J lost 3 bases, with 13 bases between them. The authors sequenced patients whose flow cytometry had shown CD8+CD57+ cell expansion. Every patient presented with severe acquired aplastic anemia. V gene TRBV10-3 combines with J gene TRBJ2-7; possible D gene TRBD1, 5 bases. This TCR was sampled from a human donor with aplastic anemia. The material sequenced was sorted CD4+, CD8+, or CD8+CD57+ T cells (not recorded which) from PBMCs. DNA for the CDR3: TGTGCCATCAGTGTCCAGGGAAGCAACTACGAGCAGTACTTC. Its protein product is CAISVQGSNYEQYF.